The clone carrying this TCR beta chain has a handful of counts. This sample is part of a study of T-cell memory formation after mild COVID-19. The CDR3 is 13 residues long. Germline CDR1 SQVTM, CDR2 ANQGSEA. Trimming shortened V by 5 bases and J by 0 bases, and 11 bases separated the two germline ends. MiXCR, run by TCRdb on the 5' RACE reads, gives a single entry per CDR3 protein. The sample holds approximately 400,000 distinct CDR3 sequences, less than 25% seen once. This TCR was sampled from an adult woman who had mild COVID-19 (a few samples of this study predate the infection). Cell type and time point are not known. Sequencing was carried out using PBMCs or a T cell subset sorted from them (not recorded which). The gene calls are TRBV29-1 and TRBJ2-7; D is undetermined. DNA of the CDR3: TGCAGCGTTCTTTCAGCCAGCTCCTACGAGCAGTACTTC. Its translation: CSVLSASSYEQYF.